These T cell receptor beta chains were read from a single sample in a study of cytomegalovirus exposure and HLA in healthy donors. Repertoires were generated with immunoSEQ multiplex PCR, while TCRdb's copy carries only in-frame clones and drops some. Of roughly 190,000 clones in the sample, around 75% were seen once. Sequencing was done on a sample of PBMCs. Every receptor here comes from a woman under 40 in good health and CMV-seronegative. CDR3s include the opening cysteine and the closing phenylalanine or tryptophan. The D gene is left open where the match is weak. Rows may omit the clone size; those that give it use once, few, many or a size class.

J gene: TRBJ2-5; D gene: -; V gene: TRBV6-1; clone size: -; CDR3 DNA: TGTGCCAGCAGTGACCCTGGCCCCGTTATGATGGAGACCCAGTACTTC; CDR3 protein: CASSDPGPVMMETQYF
J gene: TRBJ2-7; D gene: TRBD1; V gene: TRBV6-6; clone size: -; CDR3 DNA: TGTGCCAGCAGAAAGAGGACAGGGGCCTACGAGCAGTACTTC; CDR3 protein: CASRKRTGAYEQYF
J gene: TRBJ2-3; D gene: TRBD2; V gene: TRBV29-1; clone size: once; CDR3 DNA: TGCAGCGTTACTGGACTAGCGGCCACAGATACGCAGTATTTT; CDR3 protein: CSVTGLAATDTQYF
J gene: TRBJ2-6; D gene: -; V gene: TRBV4-3; clone size: -; CDR3 DNA: TGCGCCAGCAGCCAAGGACACCACTCTGGGGCCAACGTCCTGACTTTC; CDR3 protein: CASSQGHHSGANVLTF
J gene: TRBJ2-7; D gene: -; V gene: TRBV4-1; clone size: -; CDR3 DNA: TGCGCCAGCAGCCAAGACCAAGGAGAAGGGGACGAGCAGTACTTC; CDR3 protein: CASSQDQGEGDEQYF
J gene: TRBJ1-5; D gene: -; V gene: TRBV28; clone size: once; CDR3 DNA: TGTGCCAGCAGTTCCACCCGGAGTCAGCCCCAGCATTTT; CDR3 protein: CASSSTRSQPQHF
J gene: TRBJ2-5; D gene: -; V gene: TRBV19; clone size: few; CDR3 DNA: TGTGCCAGTAGTAAGGCAGATCTGCGGGAGACCCAGTACTTC; CDR3 protein: CASSKADLRETQYF
J gene: TRBJ2-1; D gene: -; V gene: TRBV6-4; clone size: -; CDR3 DNA: TGTGCCAGCAGTGACTCTAGCGGACGCAATGAGCAGTTCTTC; CDR3 protein: CASSDSSGRNEQFF
J gene: TRBJ2-3; D gene: -; V gene: TRBV2; clone size: few; CDR3 DNA: TGTGCCAGCAGTGATACGGGAGCCATCCAGTATTTT; CDR3 protein: CASSDTGAIQYF
J gene: TRBJ2-7; D gene: TRBD1; V gene: TRBV6-1; clone size: -; CDR3 DNA: TGTGCCAGCAGTGTTGCCGGGACAGGGGGCTACGAGCAGTACTTC; CDR3 protein: CASSVAGTGGYEQYF
J gene: TRBJ1-2; D gene: -; V gene: TRBV5-1; clone size: -; CDR3 DNA: TGCGCCAGCAGCCCCACATCAGGGAACTATGGCTACACCTTC; CDR3 protein: CASSPTSGNYGYTF
J gene: TRBJ2-5; D gene: TRBD2; V gene: TRBV4-1; clone size: -; CDR3 DNA: TGCGCCAGCAGCCAAACAACCGCCGGGGGGGCTGAGACCCAGTACTTC; CDR3 protein: CASSQTTAGGAETQYF
J gene: TRBJ2-7; D gene: -; V gene: TRBV4-3; clone size: once; CDR3 DNA: TGCGCCAGCAGCCAAGATTCCTCGGGCAGGGGGGAATACGAGCAGTACTTC; CDR3 protein: CASSQDSSGRGEYEQYF
J gene: TRBJ2-2; D gene: -; V gene: TRBV7-6; clone size: -; CDR3 DNA: TGTGCCACCGGAGATGACGGGGAGCTGTTTTTT; CDR3 protein: CATGDDGELFF
J gene: TRBJ1-5; D gene: -; V gene: TRBV7-8; clone size: few; CDR3 DNA: TGTGCCAGTACAGATGGGGGGTCTGGGAATCAGCCCCAGCATTTT; CDR3 protein: CASTDGGSGNQPQHF
J gene: TRBJ2-2; D gene: TRBD2; V gene: TRBV7-3; clone size: -; CDR3 DNA: TGTGCCAGCAGCTTAAGCGGTCTAGCGGGAACGGCCGGGGAGCTGTTTTTT; CDR3 protein: CASSLSGLAGTAGELFF